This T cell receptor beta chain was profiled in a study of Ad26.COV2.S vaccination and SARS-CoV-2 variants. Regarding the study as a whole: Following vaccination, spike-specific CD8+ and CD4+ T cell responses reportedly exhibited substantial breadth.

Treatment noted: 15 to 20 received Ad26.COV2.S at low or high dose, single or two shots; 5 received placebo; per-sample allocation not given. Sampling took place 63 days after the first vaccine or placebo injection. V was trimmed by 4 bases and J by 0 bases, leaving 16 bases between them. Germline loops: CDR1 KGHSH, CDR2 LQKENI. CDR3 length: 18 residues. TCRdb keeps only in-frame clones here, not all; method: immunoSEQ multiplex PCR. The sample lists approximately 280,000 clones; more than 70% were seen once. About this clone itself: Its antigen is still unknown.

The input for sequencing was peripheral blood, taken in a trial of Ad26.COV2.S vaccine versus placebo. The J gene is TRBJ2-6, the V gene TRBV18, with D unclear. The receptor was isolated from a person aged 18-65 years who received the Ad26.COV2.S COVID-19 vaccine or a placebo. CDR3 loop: CASSLPDLYSSGANVLTF. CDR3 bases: TGTGCCAGCTCACTCCCCGACCTATACAGCTCTGGGGCCAACGTCCTGACTTTC.